This T cell receptor beta chain is drawn from a study of sequential checkpoint blockade in melanoma. Study background: Both treatment sequences were followed by maintenance nivolumab.

Treatment of the sample: randomized to nivolumab then ipilimumab (arm A) or the reverse (arm B). Germline CDR1 reads SQVTM; CDR2 reads ANQGSEA. V was clipped by 6 bases and J by 7 bases; unmatched bases: 3. The CDR3 is 11 residues long. Sequencing was performed with immunoSEQ multiplex PCR; in TCRdb, only in-frame clones are kept and a portion is missing. Altogether about 11,000 clones are present, around 60% being singletons, with the ten largest covering 16%. The material was CD8+ T cells sorted from blood (inferred from file names), obtained from a patient given nivolumab and ipilimumab in sequence. This rearrangement joins TRBV29-1 to TRBJ2-7; 10 nucleotides match TRBD1. The source is a human donor with melanoma. CDR3 nucleotide sequence: TGCAGCGTACGGACAGGGGGAGAGCAGTACTTC. This translates into CSVRTGGEQYF.